This T cell receptor beta chain emerged from a study of T cell clonotyping in hematopoietic cell transplantation. Study-wide context: Recipients' pretransplant samples followed cytoreduction. Study-level results: At the given depth, recipient repertoires were over 97% de novo clonotypes. Higher Inverse Simpson Index values in graft donor and pretransplant recipient predicted broader posttransplant TCR diversity.

Germline CDR1 reads GTSNPN; CDR2 reads SVGIG (reference sequence). The CDR3 length is 19 residues. Trimming removed 2 bases from V and 7 bases from J, with 32 bases in between. Remarks on this clone: Its cognate antigen is unknown.

Clones were sequenced by immunoSEQ multiplex PCR, and TCRdb holds only the in-frame ones, with some missing. The sample has some 29,000 clones, roughly 80% seen once. Time point noted: recipient sample about 28 days before transplant, after cytoreduction. The sequencing used peripheral blood mononuclear cells, collected before stem cell transplant. The TCR was taken from a young woman with chronic myeloid leukemia. Some clones in this sample may be carry-over from other donors' samples. This chain connects TRBV30 to TRBJ1-1; D possibly corresponds to TRBD1 (5 bases). CDR3 in amino acids: CAWSPRRWGRTGKAHEAFF. The DNA for the CDR3 is TGTGCCTGGAGTCCCCGGCGGTGGGGCCGGACGGGGAAAGCGCATGAAGCTTTCTTT.